This is a list of T cell receptor beta chains from one sample in a study of T cells in Graves' hyperthyroidism and ophthalmopathy. One entry per CDR3 protein, called by TCRdb with MiXCR from the multiplex PCR reads. The sample carries hundreds of thousands of distinct CDR3 sequences, around 38% recorded once. The sequencing input was blood. These receptors originate from a man between 18 and 29 years old with Graves' hyperthyroidism. The CDR3 runs from the conserved cysteine through the conserved F or W. The order of the fields is V gene, clone size, J gene, D gene, CDR3 protein, CDR3 DNA. D genes are given only for firm matches. Clone size appears in some rows only: once, few, many, or a class for an expanded clone.

TRBV9	NA	TRBJ1-2	NA	CASSQVVGYGYTF	TGTGCCAGCAGCCAAGTGGTAGGCTATGGCTACACCTTC
TRBV10-3	many	TRBJ2-7	TRBD2	CAISEPGGRSYEQYF	TGTGCCATCAGTGAGCCGGGGGGGCGATCCTACGAGCAGTACTTC
TRBV4-2	NA	TRBJ2-5	NA	CASSPLGAVQETQYF	TGTGCCAGCAGCCCACTGGGGGCCGTGCAAGAGACCCAGTACTTC
TRBV16	few	TRBJ1-5	NA	CASSLPGDPTQHF	TGTGCCAGCAGCCTACCGGGGGATCCGACCCAGCATTTT
TRBV20-1	many	TRBJ2-5	TRBD2	CSARDLAGRETQYF	TGCAGTGCTAGAGATCTAGCGGGGAGGGAGACCCAGTACTTC
TRBV29-1	many	TRBJ2-2	NA	CSAAGPNTGELFF	TGCAGCGCGGCCGGGCCCAACACCGGGGAGCTGTTTTTT
TRBV9	many	TRBJ1-2	NA	CASSLLGSGGYTF	TGTGCCAGCAGCCTTCTGGGGTCTGGGGGCTACACCTTC
TRBV7-9	NA	TRBJ2-7	NA	CASSLGARTYEQYF	TGTGCCAGCAGCTTAGGGGCCAGGACCTACGAGCAGTACTTC
TRBV29-1	NA	TRBJ1-4	TRBD1	CSVEGQGFEKLFF	TGCAGCGTTGAAGGACAGGGGTTTGAAAAACTGTTTTTT
TRBV7-9	NA	TRBJ2-2	NA	CASSVDLRATGELFF	TGTGCCAGCAGCGTTGACCTCCGGGCTACCGGGGAGCTGTTTTTT
TRBV13	NA	TRBJ2-6	TRBD1	CASSLGPGTGDSSGANVLTF	TGTGCCAGCAGCTTAGGCCCCGGGACAGGGGATAGCTCTGGGGCCAACGTCCTGACTTTC
TRBV29-1	many	TRBJ1-1	NA	CSVVGHEAFF	TGCAGCGTTGTGGGCCACGAAGCTTTCTTT
TRBV6-5	NA	TRBJ1-3	NA	CASSEGIGPGNTIYF	TGTGCCAGCAGTGAAGGGATCGGTCCTGGAAACACCATATATTTT
TRBV29-1	NA	TRBJ1-2	NA	CSVGGDITGGYTF	TGCAGCGTTGGAGGTGATATCACTGGGGGCTACACCTTC
TRBV20-1	NA	TRBJ1-2	NA	CSARVGPNYGYTF	TGCAGTGCTAGAGTTGGTCCTAACTATGGCTACACCTTC
TRBV10-1	NA	TRBJ1-1	NA	CASSEIMNTEAFF	TGCGCCAGCAGTGAGATAATGAACACTGAAGCTTTCTTT
TRBV20-1	NA	TRBJ1-1	NA	CRGDSAWNTEALF	TGCAGAGGCGACAGTGCCTGGAACACTGAAGCTCTCTTT
TRBV7-9	NA	TRBJ2-7	TRBD2	CASSARGPGLASEQYF	TGTGCCAGCAGCGCGAGGGGCCCGGGACTAGCATCCGAGCAGTACTTC
TRBV5-1	NA	TRBJ2-2	NA	CASSLVRQGTGELFF	TGCGCCAGCAGCTTGGTACGTCAGGGAACCGGGGAGCTGTTTTTT
TRBV2	NA	TRBJ2-5	TRBD2	CASVRLAGARGETQYF	TGTGCCAGCGTACGACTAGCGGGAGCCAGGGGAGAGACCCAGTACTTC
TRBV4-1	many	TRBJ1-2	NA	CASSQERAGYTF	TGCGCCAGCAGCCAAGAACGGGCCGGCTACACCTTC
TRBV7-9	NA	TRBJ2-7	TRBD2	CASSLAFSSGSVEQYF	TGTGCCAGCAGCTTAGCGTTTAGTAGCGGGAGTGTCGAGCAGTACTTC